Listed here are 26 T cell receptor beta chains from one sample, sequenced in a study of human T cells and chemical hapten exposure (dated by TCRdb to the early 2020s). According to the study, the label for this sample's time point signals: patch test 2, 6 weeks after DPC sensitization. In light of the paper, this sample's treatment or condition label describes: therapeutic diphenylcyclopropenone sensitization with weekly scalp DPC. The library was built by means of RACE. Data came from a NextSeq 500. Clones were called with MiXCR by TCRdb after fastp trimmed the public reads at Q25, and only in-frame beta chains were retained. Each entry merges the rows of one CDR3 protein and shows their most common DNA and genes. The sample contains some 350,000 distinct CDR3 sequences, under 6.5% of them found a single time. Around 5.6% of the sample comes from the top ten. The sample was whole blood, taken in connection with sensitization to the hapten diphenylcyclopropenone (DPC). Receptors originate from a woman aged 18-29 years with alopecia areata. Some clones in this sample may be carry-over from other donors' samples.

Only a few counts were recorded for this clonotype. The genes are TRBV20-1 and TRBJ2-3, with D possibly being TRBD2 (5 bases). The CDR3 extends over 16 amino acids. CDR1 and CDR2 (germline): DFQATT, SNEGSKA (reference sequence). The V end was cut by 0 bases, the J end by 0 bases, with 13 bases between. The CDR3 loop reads CSARDPGKHSTDTQYF. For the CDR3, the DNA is TGCAGTGCTAGAGACCCGGGGAAGCATAGCACAGATACGCAGTATTTT.

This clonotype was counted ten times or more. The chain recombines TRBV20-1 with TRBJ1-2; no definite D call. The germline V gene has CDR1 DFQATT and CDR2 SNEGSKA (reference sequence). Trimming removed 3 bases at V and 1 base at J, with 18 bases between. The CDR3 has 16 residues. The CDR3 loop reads CSASKGPGTHNYGYTF. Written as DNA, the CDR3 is TGCAGTGCTAGTAAAGGCCCAGGAACGCATAACTATGGCTACACCTTC.

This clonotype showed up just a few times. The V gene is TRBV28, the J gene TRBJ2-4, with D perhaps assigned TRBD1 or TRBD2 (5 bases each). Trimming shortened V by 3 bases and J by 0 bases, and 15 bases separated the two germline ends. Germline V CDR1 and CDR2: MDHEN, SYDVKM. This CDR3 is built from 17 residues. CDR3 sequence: CASSFPYGALAKNIQYF. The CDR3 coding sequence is TGTGCCAGCAGTTTCCCTTACGGGGCCCTAGCCAAAAACATTCAGTACTTC. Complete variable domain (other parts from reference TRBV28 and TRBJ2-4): DVKVTQSSRYLVKRTGEKVFLECVQDMDHENMFWYRQDPGLGLRLIYFSYDVKMKEKGDIPEGYSVSREKKERFSLILESASTNQTSMYLCASSFPYGALAKNIQYFGAGTRLSVL.

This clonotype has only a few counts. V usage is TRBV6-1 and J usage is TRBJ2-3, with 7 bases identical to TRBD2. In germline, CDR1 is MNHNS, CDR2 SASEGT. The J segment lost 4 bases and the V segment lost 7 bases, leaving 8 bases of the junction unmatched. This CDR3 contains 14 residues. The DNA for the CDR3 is TGTGCCAGCACTTCGGGGAGCGGGGCAGATACGCAGTATTTT. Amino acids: CASTSGSGADTQYF.

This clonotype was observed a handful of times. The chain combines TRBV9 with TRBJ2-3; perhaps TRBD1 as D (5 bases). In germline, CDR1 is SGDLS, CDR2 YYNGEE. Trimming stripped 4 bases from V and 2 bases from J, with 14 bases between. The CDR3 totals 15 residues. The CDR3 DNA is TGTGCCAGCAGCTCCGTGGGGCACGACACAGATACGCAGTATTTT. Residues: CASSSVGHDTDTQYF.

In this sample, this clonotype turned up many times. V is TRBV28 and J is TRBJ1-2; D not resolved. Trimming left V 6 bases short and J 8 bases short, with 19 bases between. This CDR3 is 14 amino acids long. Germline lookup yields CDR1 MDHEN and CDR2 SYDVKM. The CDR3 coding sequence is TGTGCCAGCAGGCCCCCGCGGAGGGAAAGGGGCTACACCTTC. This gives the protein CASRPPRRERGYTF.

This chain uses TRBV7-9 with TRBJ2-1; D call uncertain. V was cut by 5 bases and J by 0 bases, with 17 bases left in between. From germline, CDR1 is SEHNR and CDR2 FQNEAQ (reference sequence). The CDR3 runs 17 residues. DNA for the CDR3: TGTGCCAGCAGCGGAGAACAGCTTCTTTACTCCTACAATGAGCAGTTCTTC. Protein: CASSGEQLLYSYNEQFF.

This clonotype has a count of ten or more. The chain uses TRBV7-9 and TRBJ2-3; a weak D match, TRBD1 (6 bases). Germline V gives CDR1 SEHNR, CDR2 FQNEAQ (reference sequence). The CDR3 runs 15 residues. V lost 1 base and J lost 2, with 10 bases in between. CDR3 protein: CASSLDGGLTDTQYF. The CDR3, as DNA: TGTGCCAGCAGCTTAGATGGGGGCCTCACAGATACGCAGTATTTT.

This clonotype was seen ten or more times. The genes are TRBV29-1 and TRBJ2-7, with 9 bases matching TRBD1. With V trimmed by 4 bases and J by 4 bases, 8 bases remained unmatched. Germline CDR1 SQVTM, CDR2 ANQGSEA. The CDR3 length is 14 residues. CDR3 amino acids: CSVVQPGQGYEQYF. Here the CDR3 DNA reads TGCAGCGTTGTACAACCGGGACAGGGATACGAGCAGTACTTC.

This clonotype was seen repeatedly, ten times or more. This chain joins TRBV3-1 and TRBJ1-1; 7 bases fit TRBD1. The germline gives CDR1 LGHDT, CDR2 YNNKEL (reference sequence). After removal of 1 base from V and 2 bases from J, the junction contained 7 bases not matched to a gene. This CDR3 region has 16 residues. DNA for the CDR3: TGTGCCAGCAGCCAAGCCGGCGGACAGGATAACACTGAAGCTTTCTTT. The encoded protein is CASSQAGGQDNTEAFF. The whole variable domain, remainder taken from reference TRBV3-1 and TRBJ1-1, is DTAVSQTPKYLVTQMGNDKSIKCEQNLGHDTMYWYKQDSKKFLKIMFSYNNKELIINETVPNRFSPKSPDKAHLNLHINSLELGDSAVYFCASSQAGGQDNTEAFFGQGTRLTVV.

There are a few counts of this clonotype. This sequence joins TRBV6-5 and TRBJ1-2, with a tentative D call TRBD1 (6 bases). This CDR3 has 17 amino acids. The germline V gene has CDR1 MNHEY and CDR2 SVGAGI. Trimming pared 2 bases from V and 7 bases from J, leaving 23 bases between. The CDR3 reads CASSYEGAGGREFGYTF. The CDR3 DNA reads TGTGCCAGCAGTTACGAAGGCGCGGGGGGCAGAGAATTTGGCTACACCTTC.

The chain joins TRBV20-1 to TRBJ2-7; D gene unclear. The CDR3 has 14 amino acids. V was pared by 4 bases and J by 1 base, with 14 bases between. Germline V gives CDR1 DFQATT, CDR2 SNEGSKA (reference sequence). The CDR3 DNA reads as TGCAGTGCTAAACCGGCCGGGTCTTCCTACGAGCAGTACTTC. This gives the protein CSAKPAGSSYEQYF.

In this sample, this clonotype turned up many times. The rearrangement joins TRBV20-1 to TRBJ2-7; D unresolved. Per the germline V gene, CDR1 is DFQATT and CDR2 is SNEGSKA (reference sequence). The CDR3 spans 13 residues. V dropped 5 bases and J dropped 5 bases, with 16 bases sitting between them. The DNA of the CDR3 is TGCAGTGCTGTCTCGACATACAACAACGAGCAGTACTTC. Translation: CSAVSTYNNEQYF.

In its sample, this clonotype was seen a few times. DNA for the CDR3: TGTGCCAGCAGCTCGCCTCGGGCAGGGGAGGGTGAGCAGTTCTTC. This sequence encodes CASSSPRAGEGEQFF. This chain joins TRBV7-2 and TRBJ2-1; tentative D call: TRBD2 (7 bases). CDR3 length: 15 residues. Germline assignment: CDR1 SGHTA and CDR2 FQGNSA. V was clipped by 4 bases and J by 9 bases, with 19 bases between them.

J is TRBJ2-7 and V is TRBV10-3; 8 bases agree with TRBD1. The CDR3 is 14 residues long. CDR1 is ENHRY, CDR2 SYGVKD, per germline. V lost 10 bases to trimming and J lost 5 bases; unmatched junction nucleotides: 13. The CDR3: CATRTGSLNHEQYF. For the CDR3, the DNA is TGTGCCACCAGGACAGGGTCCCTTAACCACGAGCAGTACTTC.

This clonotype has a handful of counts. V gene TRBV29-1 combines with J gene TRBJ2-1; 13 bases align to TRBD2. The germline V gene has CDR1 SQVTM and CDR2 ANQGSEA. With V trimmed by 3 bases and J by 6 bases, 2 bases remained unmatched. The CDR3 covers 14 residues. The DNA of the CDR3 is TGCAGCGTTGAGGGACTAGCGGGGATCAATGAGCAGTTCTTC. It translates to CSVEGLAGINEQFF.

CDR3 nucleotides: TGTGCCAGCATCGGCTACACCTTC. Its translation: CASIGYTF. The V gene is TRBV2, the J gene TRBJ1-2, with D hard to call. V shed 7 bases and J shed 8 bases, with 2 bases lying between them. This CDR3 has 8 amino acids. CDR1 SNHLY and CDR2 FYNNEI come from the germline V gene.

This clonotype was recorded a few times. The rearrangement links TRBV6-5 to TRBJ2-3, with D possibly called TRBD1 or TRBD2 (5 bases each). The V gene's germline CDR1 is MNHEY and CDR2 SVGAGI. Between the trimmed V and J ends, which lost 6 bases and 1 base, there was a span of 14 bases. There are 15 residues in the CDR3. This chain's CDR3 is CASRGTATGTDTQYF. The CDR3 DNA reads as TGTGCCAGCAGGGGGACGGCGACCGGCACAGATACGCAGTATTTT.

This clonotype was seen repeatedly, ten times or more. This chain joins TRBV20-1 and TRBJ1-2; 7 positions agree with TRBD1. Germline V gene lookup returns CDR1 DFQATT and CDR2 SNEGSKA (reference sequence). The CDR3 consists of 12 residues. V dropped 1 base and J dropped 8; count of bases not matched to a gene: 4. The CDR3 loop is CSARGQGGGYTF. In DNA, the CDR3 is TGCAGTGCTAGAGGACAGGGAGGAGGCTACACCTTC.

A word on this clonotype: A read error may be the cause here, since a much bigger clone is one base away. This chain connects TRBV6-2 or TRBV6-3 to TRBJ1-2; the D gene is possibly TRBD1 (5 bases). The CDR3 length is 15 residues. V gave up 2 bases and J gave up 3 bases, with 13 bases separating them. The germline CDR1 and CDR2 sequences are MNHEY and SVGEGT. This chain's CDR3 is CASSYTGTSYYGYTF. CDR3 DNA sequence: TGTGCCAGCAGTTACACCGGGACGTCTTACTATGGCTACACCTTC.

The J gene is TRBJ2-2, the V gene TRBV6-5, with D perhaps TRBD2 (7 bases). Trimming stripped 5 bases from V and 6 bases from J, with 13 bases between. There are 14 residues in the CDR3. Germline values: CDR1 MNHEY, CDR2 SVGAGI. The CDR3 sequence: CASSPPGGSGELFF. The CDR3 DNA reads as TGTGCCAGCAGTCCCCCGGGGGGCTCCGGGGAGCTGTTTTTT.

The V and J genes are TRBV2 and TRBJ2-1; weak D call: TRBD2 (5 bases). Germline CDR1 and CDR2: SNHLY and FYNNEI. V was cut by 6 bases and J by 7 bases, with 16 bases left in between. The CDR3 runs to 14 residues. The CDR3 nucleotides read TGTGCCAGCAGGGCCGGACTCAGCTTGAATGAGCAGTTCTTC. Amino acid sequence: CASRAGLSLNEQFF.

DNA for the CDR3: TGTGCCAGCAGTTACTCGAGTAGAGCCTATAATTCACCCCTCCACTTT. Translated, it gives CASSYSSRAYNSPLHF. This chain links TRBV6-5 with TRBJ1-6; D is unresolved. This CDR3 is 16 amino acids long. Germline V gene lookup returns CDR1 MNHEY and CDR2 SVGAGI. The V end lost 0 bases, the J end lost 2 bases, and 8 bases lay between the germline ends.

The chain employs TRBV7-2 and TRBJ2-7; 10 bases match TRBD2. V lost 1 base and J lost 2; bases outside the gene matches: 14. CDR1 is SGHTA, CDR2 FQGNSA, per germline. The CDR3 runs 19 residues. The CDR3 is CASSLVASGGPRRTYEQYF. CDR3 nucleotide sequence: TGTGCCAGCAGCTTAGTGGCTAGCGGGGGCCCCCGTAGAACCTACGAGCAGTACTTC.

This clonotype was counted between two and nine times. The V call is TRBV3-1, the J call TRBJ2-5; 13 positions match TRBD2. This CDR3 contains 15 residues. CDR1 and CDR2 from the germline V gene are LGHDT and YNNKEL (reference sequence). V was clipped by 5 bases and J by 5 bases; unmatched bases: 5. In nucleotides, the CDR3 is TGTGCCAGCAGCAGCGGACTAGCGGGGGTGGAGACCCAGTACTTC. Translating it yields CASSSGLAGVETQYF.

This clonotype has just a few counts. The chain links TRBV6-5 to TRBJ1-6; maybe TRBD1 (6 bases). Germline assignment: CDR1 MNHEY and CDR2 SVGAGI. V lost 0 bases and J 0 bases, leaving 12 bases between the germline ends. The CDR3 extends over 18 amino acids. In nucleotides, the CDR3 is TGTGCCAGCAGTTACTCCGATGGACAGAGCTCCTATAATTCACCCCTCCACTTT. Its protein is CASSYSDGQSSYNSPLHF.